The rows below give T cell receptor beta chains drawn from one sample of a study of OX40 agonist ivuxolimab in advanced cancers. Only in-frame clones appear in the TCRdb table, and some are missing; sequencing was by immunoSEQ multiplex PCR. The sample has about 64,000 clones, approximately 90% seen once; the top ten hold 0.44%. The specimen comprised CD4+ or CD8+ T cells sorted from blood, sampled in a trial of the OX40 agonist ivuxolimab. Receptors were obtained from an adult with an advanced solid tumor such as melanoma, head and neck, liver or kidney cancer. The CDR3 runs from the conserved cysteine through the conserved F or W. The order of the fields is J gene, D gene, V gene, clone size, CDR3 DNA, CDR3 protein. A D gene is named only where the DNA matches it firmly. Rows give clone size only sometimes, using once, few, many, or a class for an expanded clone.

TRBJ1-1 | . | TRBV20-1 | . | TGCAGTGCTTACCAGGGCGCTGAAGCTTTCTTT | CSAYQGAEAFF
TRBJ2-2 | TRBD1 | TRBV10-1 | . | TGCGCCAGCAGCTACTCGGGACAGAATAACGGGGAGCTGTTTTTT | CASSYSGQNNGELFF
TRBJ2-7 | TRBD1 | TRBV30 | . | TGTGCCTGGAGTGGAGGGACAGGCCGCGAGCAGTACTTC | CAWSGGTGREQYF
TRBJ2-1 | . | TRBV6-1 | . | TGTGCCAGCAGTGAATTAGGGGGAACCTACAATGAGCAGTTCTTC | CASSELGGTYNEQFF
TRBJ2-7 | TRBD2 | TRBV2 | . | TGTGCCAGCCGCAAGCGGGACTCCTACGAGCAGTACTTC | CASRKRDSYEQYF
TRBJ1-5 | . | TRBV7-8 | . | TGTGCCAGCAGCTTACAGGGGCGTTATAGCAATCAGCCCCAGCATTTT | CASSLQGRYSNQPQHF
TRBJ2-5 | TRBD1 | TRBV4-1 | . | TGCGCCAGCAGCCAACTCCCTGGACAGGGCGGAGAGACCCAGTACTTC | CASSQLPGQGGETQYF
TRBJ1-2 | . | TRBV6-5 | . | TGTGCCAGCAGTCCATCTAACTATGGCTACACCTTC | CASSPSNYGYTF
TRBJ2-3 | TRBD2 | TRBV27 | once | TGTGCCAGCTCATCAAACCCCGGACTAGCGGGAGGGATCACAGATACGCAGTATTTT | CASSSNPGLAGGITDTQYF
TRBJ2-1 | . | TRBV6-1 | . | TGTGCCAGCTCCCGAGGGGGTGAGCAGTTCTTC | CASSRGGEQFF
TRBJ1-1 | . | TRBV11-2 | . | TGTGCCAGCAGCCTGGGGGGGTATCTGAACACTGAAGCTTTCTTT | CASSLGGYLNTEAFF
TRBJ1-1 | . | TRBV29-1 | few | TGCAGCGTTGGTGGGGGGAACACTGAAGCTTTCTTT | CSVGGGNTEAFF
TRBJ1-4 | . | TRBV19 | . | TGTGCCAGTACGATCTCAGGGTCAACTAATGAAAAACTGTTTTTT | CASTISGSTNEKLFF
TRBJ1-1 | TRBD1 | TRBV30 | few | TGTGCCTGGAGTGAACAGGGGAATGTTGTAGCTTTCTTT | CAWSEQGNVVAFF
TRBJ2-1 | . | TRBV7-2 | few | TGTGCCAGCAGCTTAGCCTCCTACAATGAGCAGTTCTTC | CASSLASYNEQFF
TRBJ2-2 | . | TRBV28 | once | TGTGCCAGCAGTTCCCCTGGTCAGGGGACCACCGGGGAGCTGTTTTTT | CASSSPGQGTTGELFF
TRBJ2-7 | . | TRBV28 | few | TGTGCCAGCAGCCCTCCTCCCTCCTACGAGCAGTACTTC | CASSPPPSYEQYF
TRBJ2-7 | TRBD1 | TRBV19 | . | TGTGCCAGTAGTGGGACAGGTCACTACGAGCAGTACTTC | CASSGTGHYEQYF
TRBJ2-1 | . | TRBV4-2 | . | TGTGCCAGCAGCCAAGTTGGTAGCAGCTATGAGCAGTTCTTC | CASSQVGSSYEQFF
TRBJ2-7 | . | TRBV18 | . | TGTGCCAGCTCACCACCCGGGCAGGCCCACGAGCAGTACTTC | CASSPPGQAHEQYF
TRBJ2-4 | TRBD1 | TRBV13 | . | TGTGCCAGCAGCCCGGGACAGTCCAAAAACATTCAGTACTTC | CASSPGQSKNIQYF
TRBJ2-3 | . | TRBV10-3 | . | TGTGCCATCAGCCGCACAGATACGCAGTATTTT | CAISRTDTQYF
TRBJ1-4 | . | TRBV10-3 | . | TGTGCCATCAGTGGGGGCACAACTAATGAAAAACTGTTTTTT | CAISGGTTNEKLFF
TRBJ1-3 | . | TRBV18 | . | TGTGCCAGCTCATCTCAGACCGTGACCAACTCTGGAAACACCATATATTTT | CASSSQTVTNSGNTIYF
TRBJ1-4 | . | TRBV6-1 | . | TGTGCCAGCAGTGAAGTTAGGGAAAAACTGTTTTTT | CASSEVREKLFF
TRBJ1-3 | TRBD1 | TRBV2 | . | TGTGCCAGCAGTGCTAAGGGGACCACAGGGGACGGAAACACCATATATTTT | CASSAKGTTGDGNTIYF
TRBJ1-2 | TRBD1 | TRBV30 | once | TGTGCCTGCAATTCCCTCGGGACAGGGGGAAAAATGCATGGCTACACCTTC | CACNSLGTGGKMHGYTF
TRBJ2-5 | TRBD1 | TRBV4-3 | . | TGCGCCAGCAGCCAAGATGTGTGGGACAGGGTTAAAAAGACCCAGTACTTC | CASSQDVWDRVKKTQYF
TRBJ2-3 | TRBD2 | TRBV4-2 | . | TGTGCCAGCAGCCAAGGACTAGCGGCAAACACAGATACGCAGTATTTT | CASSQGLAANTDTQYF
TRBJ1-4 | TRBD1 | TRBV6-6 | . | TGTGCCAGCAGACTCCGGACAGGGATGATTCTGTTTTTT | CASRLRTGMILFF
TRBJ1-2 | TRBD1 | TRBV4-1 | . | TGCGCCAGCAGCCAAGCCACAGGGGAGGCGTATGGCTACACCTTC | CASSQATGEAYGYTF
TRBJ2-2 | . | TRBV11-2 | few | TGTGCCAGCAGCTTTGAGGGTCCCACCGGGGAGCTGTTTTTT | CASSFEGPTGELFF
TRBJ2-7 | TRBD2 | TRBV7-2 | . | TGTGCCAGCAGCTTAGGACTAGCGGGACCCTACGAGCAGTACTTC | CASSLGLAGPYEQYF
TRBJ2-3 | TRBD2 | TRBV7-6 | . | TGTGCCAGCAGCGTGGGACTAGCGGGTCGCACAGATACGCAGTATTTT | CASSVGLAGRTDTQYF
TRBJ2-1 | TRBD2 | TRBV28 | . | TGTGCCAGTACCGGGACTAGTTGGAATGAGCAGTTCTTC | CASTGTSWNEQFF
TRBJ2-7 | . | TRBV18 | once | TGTGCCAGCTCATCGGGAACTCTCGAGCAGTACTTC | CASSSGTLEQYF
TRBJ2-1 | . | TRBV27 | . | TGTGCCAGCAGTTCATACCGGGAGAACAATGAGCAGTTCTTC | CASSSYRENNEQFF
TRBJ1-4 | . | TRBV2 | . | TGTGCCAGCAGTAGGCAGGTTGTCGGAACTAATGAAAAACTGTTTTTT | CASSRQVVGTNEKLFF